A single sample gave rise to the 21 T cell receptor beta chains below, sequenced in a study of technical replicates of blood from a handful of donors. TCRdb keeps only in-frame clones here, not all; method: immunoSEQ multiplex PCR. The sample holds 75,000 to 100,000 clones, about 94% seen once. The sequenced sample was T cells isolated from PBMCs. The source of these receptors is a human donor in good health.

This chain links TRBV6-5 with TRBJ2-7, with 8 bases identical to TRBD1. The CDR3 is 14 amino acids. J gave up 5 bases and V 7 bases, and 10 bases lay outside the gene matches. Germline V gene lookup returns CDR1 MNHEY and CDR2 SVGAGI. CDR3 region: CASTATGGQHEQYF. Here the CDR3 DNA reads TGTGCCAGCACCGCAACAGGGGGGCAACACGAGCAGTACTTC.

The chain links TRBV20-1 to TRBJ1-2, with 8 bases aligning to TRBD1. The CDR3 has 11 amino acids. CDR1 and CDR2 (germline): DFQATT, SNEGSKA (reference sequence). V dropped 7 bases and J dropped 8; count of bases not matched to a gene: 6. CDR3 sequence reads: CSGPGGGGYTF. CDR3 bases: TGCAGTGGGCCAGGGGGCGGGGGCTACACCTTC.

J is TRBJ2-5 and V is TRBV5-4, with TRBD2 matching 9 bases. Germline V lookup: CDR1 SGHNT, CDR2 YYREEE (reference sequence). The CDR3 length is 16 residues. After removal of 2 bases from V and 1 base from J, the junction contained 6 bases not matched to a gene. The chain's CDR3 is CASSLPGLAPQETQYF. DNA of the CDR3: TGTGCCAGCAGCTTACCGGGACTAGCTCCCCAAGAGACCCAGTACTTC.

The genes are TRBV28 and TRBJ2-7; D is perhaps TRBD1 (6 bases). Trimming took 11 bases from V and 3 from J, leaving 11 bases between them. Germline V gene lookup returns CDR1 MDHEN and CDR2 SYDVKM. The CDR3 length is 11 residues. The CDR3 DNA sequence: TGTGCCTGCCGACAGGACTACGAGCAGTACTTC. Its protein is CACRQDYEQYF.

The chain uses TRBV11-3 and TRBJ1-1; D may be TRBD1 (5 bases). The CDR3 totals 15 residues. Trimming stripped 2 bases from V and 4 bases from J, with 14 bases between. The germline gives CDR1 SGHNT, CDR2 YENEEA. The CDR3: CASSLYGGDGTEAFF. Written as DNA, the CDR3 is TGTGCCAGCAGCTTATACGGGGGAGACGGCACTGAAGCTTTCTTT.

The chain has TRBV9 and TRBJ1-2; possibly TRBD1 for D (5 bases). Germline CDR1 and CDR2: SGDLS and YYNGEE. The CDR3 is 14 residues long. The V gene lost 4 bases and the J gene lost 8 bases, with 18 bases spanning the gap. CDR3 DNA sequence: TGTGCCAGCAGCCCAGGACGCGGGGCGGGCGGCTACACCTTC. Its translation: CASSPGRGAGGYTF. Full variable domain (rest looked up from reference TRBV9 and TRBJ1-2): DSGVTQTPKHLITATGQRVTLRCSPRSGDLSVYWYQQSLDQGLQFLIQYYNGEERAKGNILERFSAQQFPDLHSELNLSSLELGDSALYFCASSPGRGAGGYTFGSGTRLTVV.

The V call is TRBV15, the J call TRBJ2-5, with D possibly being TRBD2 (6 bases). CDR1 and CDR2 (germline): LNHNV, YYDKDF (reference sequence). Trimming cost V 6 bases and J 5 bases, with 16 bases left between them. CDR3 length equals 14 residues. CDR3 sequence (DNA): TGTGCCACCAGTCCGAGAACTAGCAGCGAGACCCAGTACTTC. This codes for CATSPRTSSETQYF.

For this clone: Germline is not matched at one junction end, which may reflect a read error. The CDR3: CASSLVDREDTEAFF. Here the CDR3 DNA reads TGTGCTAGCAGCTTAGTTGACAGGGAGGACACTGAAGCTTTCTTT. The rearrangement joins TRBV7-7 to TRBJ1-1, with 7 bases identical to TRBD1. CDR3 length: 15 residues. Germline loops: CDR1 SSHAT, CDR2 FNYEAQ (reference sequence).

This CDR3 reads CASSTTLLAASSYEQYF. The CDR3 nucleotides read TGCGCCAGCAGCACAACCCTCCTAGCGGCTAGCTCCTACGAGCAGTACTTC. The gene calls are TRBV5-1 and TRBJ2-7; 7 bases align to TRBD2. V shed 4 bases, J shed 0 bases, and the junction held 13 bases outside the gene matches. In germline, CDR1 is SGHRS, CDR2 YFSETQ. This CDR3 spans 17 amino acids.

V gene TRBV2 combines with J gene TRBJ2-7, with D possibly being TRBD1 (5 bases). Trimming stripped 5 bases from V and 2 bases from J, with 13 bases between. Germline-derived CDR1 and CDR2 are SNHLY and FYNNEI. This CDR3 spans 14 amino acids. CDR3 DNA sequence: TGTGCCAGCAGTCCTTCGGACACGCCCTACGAGCAGTACTTC. Its protein is CASSPSDTPYEQYF. The whole variable domain, remainder taken from reference TRBV2 and TRBJ2-7, is EPEVTQTPSHQVTQMGQEVILRCVPISNHLYFYWYRQILGQKVEFLVSFYNNEISEKSEIFDDQFSVERPDGSNFTLKIRSTKLEDSAMYFCASSPSDTPYEQYFGPGTRLTVT.

This rearrangement joins TRBV21-1 to TRBJ2-7; the D call TRBD2 from the table was never checked on the DNA. TRBV21-1 is a pseudogene locus. The CDR3 contains 11 residues. The CDR3 here is CASSKITEQYF. In DNA, the CDR3 is TGTGCCAGCAGCAAAATCACTGAGCAGTACTTC.

The V call is TRBV21-1, the J call TRBJ2-2; TRBD1 reflects the table's D call only, with no check against the DNA. TRBV21-1 is marked as a pseudogene. The CDR3 sequence is 17 residues long. The CDR3 is CASSEPGQGPITGELFF. The DNA for the CDR3 is TGTGCCAGCAGCGAACCGGGACAGGGGCCGATCACCGGGGAGCTGTTTTTT.

The J gene is TRBJ2-7, the V gene TRBV11-2; D not certain. V was cut by 2 bases and J by 1 base, with 3 bases left in between. The CDR3 length is 12 residues. Germline CDR1 and CDR2: SGHAT and FQNNGV. As DNA, the CDR3 is TGTGCCAGCAGCTTACTGTCCTACGAGCAGTACTTC. This gives the protein CASSLLSYEQYF.

The chain is built from TRBV4-3 and TRBJ1-1, with unresolved D. This CDR3 comprises 15 residues. Deletions cut 5 bases from V and 0 bases from J, with 13 bases between. Germline CDR1 LGHNA, CDR2 YSLEER. In DNA form, the CDR3 reads TGCGCCAGCAGCTCTACGGTATTGATGAACACTGAAGCTTTCTTT. It is translated as CASSSTVLMNTEAFF.

The chain links TRBV7-9 to TRBJ2-7, with TRBD2 matching over 9 bases. Germline V gene sequence: CDR1 SEHNR, CDR2 FQNEAQ (reference sequence). The CDR3 covers 15 residues. With V trimmed by 5 bases and J by 0 bases, 5 bases remained unmatched. Here the CDR3 DNA reads TGTGCCAGCAGCCCCAGCGGGAGGAGCTCCTACGAGCAGTACTTC. Amino acids: CASSPSGRSSYEQYF.

The rearrangement uses TRBV6-6 and TRBJ1-4, with 7 bases lining up with TRBD1. J lost 6 bases, V lost 7 bases, and 8 bases had no gene match. Germline V gene sequence: CDR1 MNHNY, CDR2 SVGAGI (reference sequence). The CDR3 has 14 residues. The CDR3 region is CASITGDNDEKLFF. The CDR3 coding sequence is TGTGCCAGCATCACAGGGGATAACGATGAAAAACTGTTTTTT.

The chain employs TRBV30 and TRBJ2-1; the match to TRBD2 covers 7 bases. This CDR3 has 12 residues. With V trimmed by 4 bases and J by 4 bases, 1 base remained unmatched. Germline CDR1 GTSNPN, CDR2 SVGIG (reference sequence). Here the CDR3 DNA reads TGTGCCTGGACTAGCGGTTACAATGAGCAGTTCTTC. It yields the protein CAWTSGYNEQFF. Full variable domain (missing parts from reference TRBV30 and TRBJ2-1): SQTIHQWPATLVQPVGSPLSLECTVEGTSNPNLYWYRQAAGRGLQLLFYSVGIGQISSEVPQNLSASRPQDRQFILSSKKLLLSDSGFYLCAWTSGYNEQFFGPGTRLTVL.

V gene TRBV7-3 combines with J gene TRBJ2-3; TRBD2 aligns across 11 bases. Trimming at V came to 4 bases and at J to 2 bases, leaving 5 bases not matched to a gene. The length of the CDR3 is 16 residues. Per germline, CDR1 SGHTA and CDR2 FQGTGA. This CDR3 is CASSSRTSGYTDTQYF. The CDR3 nucleotides read TGTGCCAGCAGCTCGCGGACTAGCGGGTACACAGATACGCAGTATTTT.

This clone was detected once. This chain links TRBV29-1 with TRBJ2-1; possibly TRBD1 for D (6 bases). CDR1 and CDR2 from the germline V gene are SQVTM and ANQGSEA. The V end lost 6 bases, the J end lost 4 bases, and 13 bases lay between the germline ends. The CDR3 covers 13 residues. CDR3 in amino acids: CSVTTRGYNEQFF. CDR3 sequence (DNA): TGCAGCGTCACTACCAGGGGATACAATGAGCAGTTCTTC.

This sequence joins TRBV19 and TRBJ1-1; D is ambiguous. Germline CDR1 is LNHDA and CDR2 is SQIVND (reference sequence). CDR3 length: 13 amino acids. Trimming removed 4 bases from V and 4 bases from J, with 10 bases in between. The CDR3 reads CASSKGWSTEAFF. For the CDR3, the DNA is TGTGCCAGTAGTAAAGGTTGGAGCACTGAAGCTTTCTTT.

V is TRBV5-1 and J is TRBJ2-3; 9 bases are shared with TRBD1. The V gene end was trimmed by 5 bases and the J gene end by 3 bases; junction bases not matched to a gene: 7. The CDR3 consists of 15 residues. The germline V gene has CDR1 SGHRS and CDR2 YFSETQ. The CDR3 sequence is CASSYDRGNTDTQYF. In nucleotides, the CDR3 is TGCGCCAGCAGTTACGACAGGGGGAATACAGATACGCAGTATTTT.